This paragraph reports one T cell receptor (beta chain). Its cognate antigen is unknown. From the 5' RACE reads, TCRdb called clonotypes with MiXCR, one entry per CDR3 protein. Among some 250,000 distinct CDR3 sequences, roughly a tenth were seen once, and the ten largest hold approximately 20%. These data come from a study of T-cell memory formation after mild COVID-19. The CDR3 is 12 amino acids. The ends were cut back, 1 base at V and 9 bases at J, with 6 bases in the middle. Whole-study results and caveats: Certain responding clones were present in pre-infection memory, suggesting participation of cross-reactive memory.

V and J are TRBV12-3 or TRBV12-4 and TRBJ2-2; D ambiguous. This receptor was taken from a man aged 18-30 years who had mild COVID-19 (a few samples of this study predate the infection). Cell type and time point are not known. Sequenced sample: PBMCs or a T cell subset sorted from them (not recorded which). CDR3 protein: CASSLGSRELFF. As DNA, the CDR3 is TGTGCCAGCAGTTTAGGCAGCAGGGAGCTGTTTTTT.